The 8 T cell receptor beta chains below all came from one sample that was sequenced in a study of T cell responses to AZD1222 COVID-19 vaccine. Only in-frame clones appear in the TCRdb table, and some are missing; sequencing was by immunoSEQ multiplex PCR. This table has approximately 100,000 clones, approximately 89% appearing once. Sequencing used peripheral blood, obtained 28 days after the second AZD1222 dose. The receptors derive from an adult who received the AZD1222 COVID-19 vaccine.

The chain uses TRBV19 and TRBJ1-6; TRBD1 might be the D (6 bases). Germline CDR1 reads LNHDA; CDR2 reads SQIVND (reference sequence). CDR3 length: 17 residues. V was clipped by 7 bases and J by 0 bases, with 16 bases between them. The CDR3 sequence: CASKPTTGSSYNSPLHF. The CDR3 DNA sequence: TGTGCCAGTAAGCCGACAACAGGGAGCTCCTATAATTCACCCCTCCACTTT.

The rearrangement links TRBV19 to TRBJ1-2; a weak D match, TRBD1 (6 bases). Trimming took off 4 bases at V and 6 bases at J, with 9 bases between the two ends. From germline, CDR1 is LNHDA and CDR2 SQIVND (reference sequence). The CDR3 extends over 12 amino acids. The CDR3 DNA is TGTGCCAGTAGTAGCTCAGGGGATGGCTACACCTTC. Translating it yields CASSSSGDGYTF.

The chain employs TRBV4-3 and TRBJ2-7; possible D gene TRBD1, 5 bases. Trimming took 4 bases from V and 3 from J, leaving 16 bases between them. The germline V gene has CDR1 LGHNA and CDR2 YSLEER. This CDR3 contains 15 residues. CDR3 sequence (DNA): TGCGCCAGCAGCCCTGGGGCAGGGCACTACTACGAGCAGTACTTC. Translated, it gives CASSPGAGHYYEQYF.

V and J are TRBV7-8 and TRBJ1-3, with TRBD1 as a possible D gene (6 bases). The CDR3 covers 19 residues. CDR1 is SGHVS and CDR2 is FQNEAQ in the germline V gene. Trimming pared 2 bases from V and 3 bases from J, leaving 23 bases between. The CDR3 coding sequence is TGTGCCAGCAGCTTATCGCGAGATATCCAGGGGAGGATTGGAAACACCATATATTTT. Translating gives CASSLSRDIQGRIGNTIYF.

The chain links TRBV20-1 to TRBJ1-3; D uncertain. Trimming shortened V by 6 bases and J by 9 bases, and 12 bases separated the two germline ends. The CDR3 is 11 amino acids. CDR1 is DFQATT, CDR2 SNEGSKA, per germline (reference sequence). The CDR3 protein is CSAPLRGTIYF. CDR3 bases: TGCAGTGCCCCGCTACGAGGCACCATATATTTT.

This clone has just one count. V gene TRBV19 combines with J gene TRBJ2-7, with 10 bases aligning to TRBD1. J gave up 1 base and V 2 bases, and 11 bases lay outside the gene matches. This CDR3 has 18 amino acids. Germline V gene sequence: CDR1 LNHDA, CDR2 SQIVND (reference sequence). CDR3 sequence: CASSIHSPGQGFSYEQYF. DNA for the CDR3: TGTGCCAGTAGTATACACTCCCCGGGACAGGGGTTTTCCTACGAGCAGTACTTC.

The chain combines TRBV6-2 or TRBV6-3 with TRBJ2-3; 9 nucleotides align to TRBD2. The ends lost 4 bases at V and 2 bases at J; junction bases unmatched: 7. The CDR3 length is 16 residues. From germline, CDR1 is MNHEY and CDR2 SVGEGT. The CDR3 region has the DNA TGTGCCAGCAGTTCCGCGGGACTAGCCGACACAGATACGCAGTATTTT. It translates to CASSSAGLADTDTQYF.

The chain combines TRBV18 with TRBJ1-5, with D possibly TRBD1 on 6 matching bases. The CDR3 extends over 14 amino acids. The germline V gene has CDR1 KGHSH and CDR2 LQKENI. V lost 4 bases and J 3 bases, leaving 10 bases between the germline ends. CDR3 region: CASSRTGFNQPQHF. The CDR3 DNA is TGTGCCAGCTCACGTACAGGGTTCAATCAGCCCCAGCATTTT.